What follows are 20 T cell receptor beta chains derived from one specimen sequenced in a study of blood T cell repertoires in COVID-19. Clones were sequenced by immunoSEQ multiplex PCR, and TCRdb holds only the in-frame ones, with some missing. The table has some 77,000 clones, roughly 83% seen once. The sequencing input was peripheral blood. The receptors derive from a man aged 70-80 years with acute or convalescent COVID-19.

V usage is TRBV2 and J usage is TRBJ1-3; D is undetermined. The V and J ends lost 7 bases and 6 bases respectively, with 4 bases between them. CDR1 SNHLY and CDR2 FYNNEI come from the germline V gene. This CDR3 spans 10 amino acids. In DNA, the CDR3 is TGTGCCAGCACCCAAAACACCATATATTTT. It is translated as CASTQNTIYF.

This chain links TRBV12-3 or TRBV12-4 with TRBJ1-1; D not resolved. The CDR3 has 11 amino acids. V gave up 3 bases and J gave up 6 bases, with 5 bases separating them. CDR3 sequence reads: CASSFGSEAFF. CDR3 sequence (DNA): TGTGCCAGCAGTTTTGGCTCTGAAGCTTTCTTT.

The chain carries TRBV30 and TRBJ2-5; 8 bases map to TRBD1. The CDR3 runs to 16 residues. Germline CDR1 is GTSNPN and CDR2 is SVGIG (reference sequence). Trimming at V came to 5 bases and at J to 0 bases, leaving 11 bases not matched to a gene. CDR3 protein: CAWAGTGFSYQETQYF. The CDR3 nucleotides are TGTGCCTGGGCCGGGACAGGATTTTCGTACCAAGAGACCCAGTACTTC.

This clone was found a few times. The rearrangement links TRBV6-1 to TRBJ2-7, with D possibly matching TRBD1 (5 bases). The germline CDR1 and CDR2 sequences are MNHNS and SASEGT. The CDR3 runs to 14 residues. With 3 bases removed from V and 5 bases from J, the gap between germline ends came to 14 bases. This CDR3 reads CASSESTGRDEQYF. The CDR3 DNA follows: TGTGCCAGCAGTGAGAGTACAGGTCGCGACGAGCAGTACTTC.

The rearrangement links TRBV7-8 to TRBJ1-5; D is unclear. The V gene's germline CDR1 is SGHVS and CDR2 FQNEAQ. V was pared by 3 bases and J by 2 bases, with 8 bases between. CDR3 length: 14 amino acids. This CDR3 is CASSFDTGNQPQHF. The CDR3 coding sequence is TGTGCCAGCAGCTTCGACACAGGCAATCAGCCCCAGCATTTT.

This sequence joins TRBV12-5 and TRBJ2-1; 11 bases align to TRBD2. Unmatched junction bases numbered 13, after V lost 6 bases and J lost 0 bases. This CDR3 is built from 19 residues. Germline CDR1 reads LGHNT; CDR2 reads FRNRAP. CDR3 sequence reads: CASGDDLGLAGTSYNEQFF. In DNA form, the CDR3 reads TGTGCTAGTGGGGATGACTTAGGACTAGCGGGTACCTCCTACAATGAGCAGTTCTTC.

The V gene is TRBV15, the J gene TRBJ1-1; no clear D. V shed 7 bases and J shed 4 bases, with 7 bases lying between them. The germline V gene has CDR1 LNHNV and CDR2 YYDKDF (reference sequence). CDR3 length: 11 amino acids. The CDR3 sequence is CATTHGTEAFF. CDR3 bases: TGTGCCACCACCCACGGCACTGAAGCTTTCTTT.

V usage is TRBV3-1 (or the pseudogene TRBV3-2) and J usage is TRBJ2-7; D is unresolved. Germline-derived CDR1 and CDR2 are LGHDT and YNNKEL (reference sequence). Trimming took off 2 bases at V and 6 bases at J, with 11 bases between the two ends. The CDR3 spans 13 residues. CDR3 sequence: CASSQLLYGEQYF. The CDR3 DNA sequence: TGTGCCAGCAGCCAATTACTGTACGGCGAGCAGTACTTC.

V is TRBV28 and J is TRBJ1-2, with 7 bases identical to TRBD1. CDR1 and CDR2 (germline): MDHEN, SYDVKM. The CDR3 is 14 amino acids. The J segment lost 2 bases and the V segment lost 4 bases, leaving 4 bases of the junction unmatched. CDR3 sequence: CASSSLTGNYGYTF. The CDR3 DNA reads as TGTGCCAGCAGTTCCTTGACAGGGAACTATGGCTACACCTTC.

The sample holds one count of this clone. The V and J genes are TRBV28 and TRBJ2-5; 8 nucleotides line up with TRBD1. Germline values: CDR1 MDHEN, CDR2 SYDVKM. The CDR3 consists of 16 residues. J was trimmed by 4 bases and V by 1 base; bases with no gene match: 8. The CDR3 here is CASSLSGTTGGETQYF. CDR3 DNA: TGTGCCAGCAGTTTATCCGGCACAACAGGGGGAGAGACCCAGTACTTC.

The gene calls are TRBV12-3 or TRBV12-4 and TRBJ2-7, with D possibly being TRBD1 (6 bases). This CDR3 is 12 amino acids long. V was clipped by 5 bases and J by 4 bases, with 9 bases between them. The CDR3: CASSPDRYEQYF. The CDR3 region has the DNA TGTGCCAGCAGTCCTGACAGGTACGAGCAGTACTTC.

The genes are TRBV7-2 and TRBJ2-1; TRBD2 is a possible D gene (5 bases). The CDR3 is 13 residues long. The V gene's germline CDR1 is SGHTA and CDR2 FQGNSA. V lost 5 bases and J lost 9, with 14 bases in between. CDR3 sequence reads: CASSPPGSVEQFF. CDR3 sequence (DNA): TGTGCCAGCAGCCCTCCGGGGTCGGTTGAGCAGTTCTTC.

V is TRBV10-1 and J is TRBJ2-1, with 7 nucleotides matching TRBD2. The CDR3 spans 13 residues. Trimming at V came to 5 bases and at J to 9 bases, leaving 7 bases not matched to a gene. Germline V gene data show CDR1 as WNHNN and CDR2 as SYGVQD (reference sequence). The CDR3 DNA reads as TGCGCCAGCAGTCTTGGGAGGGCCGTTGAGCAGTTCTTC. Translating it yields CASSLGRAVEQFF.

This chain uses TRBV23-1 with TRBJ2-2, with TRBD2 matching 13 bases. TRBV23-1 is recorded as an ORF, its role being uncertain. J lost 5 bases, V lost 6 bases, and 3 bases had no gene match. The CDR3 runs 15 residues. CDR3 sequence reads: CASSRLAGGTGELFF. The CDR3 DNA follows: TGCGCCAGCAGCCGACTAGCGGGAGGAACCGGGGAGCTGTTTTTT.

The chain links TRBV3-1 (or the pseudogene TRBV3-2) to TRBJ2-1; D possibly corresponds to TRBD2 (6 bases). The CDR3 sequence is 15 residues long. V was cut by 5 bases and J by 0 bases, with 11 bases left in between. The germline gives CDR1 LGHDT, CDR2 YNNKEL (reference sequence). CDR3 sequence: CASSATSSSYNEQFF. Written as DNA, the CDR3 is TGTGCCAGCAGCGCGACTAGTAGCTCCTACAATGAGCAGTTCTTC.

The chain has TRBV7-9 and TRBJ1-2; D gene ambiguous. From germline, CDR1 is SEHNR and CDR2 FQNEAQ (reference sequence). The CDR3 sequence is 15 residues long. Trimming took 5 bases from V and 1 from J, leaving 14 bases between them. The CDR3 reads CASSPMSNGNYGYTF. CDR3 DNA: TGTGCCAGCAGCCCGATGTCCAACGGTAACTATGGCTACACCTTC.

V gene TRBV12-3 or TRBV12-4 combines with J gene TRBJ1-1; TRBD1 aligns across 8 bases. The CDR3 is 12 residues long. V was pared by 10 bases and J by 4 bases, with 5 bases of the junction left unmatched. The CDR3 sequence: CAIHTGGTEAFF. The CDR3 DNA reads TGTGCCATACACACAGGGGGCACTGAAGCTTTCTTT.

As for this clone: The sample carries other DNA sequences with the same CDR3. The chain combines TRBV9 with TRBJ2-1; TRBD1 matches 8 bases. The V and J ends lost 2 bases and 1 base, in that order; junction bases with no gene match: 2. The CDR3 spans 15 residues. Germline loops: CDR1 SGDLS, CDR2 YYNGEE. The CDR3 sequence is CASSVGQGSYNEQFF. DNA for the CDR3: TGTGCCAGCAGCGTTGGACAGGGATCCTACAATGAGCAGTTCTTC.

This chain connects TRBV7-2 to TRBJ1-1; unclear D gene. CDR3 length equals 12 residues. The germline V gene encodes CDR1 SGHTA and CDR2 FQGNSA. V lost 3 bases and J 5 bases, leaving 7 bases between the germline ends. As DNA, the CDR3 is TGTGCCAGCAGCTTTATCCGGACTGAAGCTTTCTTT. Protein product: CASSFIRTEAFF.

This sequence joins TRBV19 and TRBJ2-3, with 7 bases identical to TRBD1. V lost 5 bases to trimming and J lost 2 bases; unmatched junction nucleotides: 4. The CDR3 has 14 amino acids. Germline lookup yields CDR1 LNHDA and CDR2 SQIVND (reference sequence). DNA of the CDR3: TGTGCCAGTAGTCCGGACAGGATCACAGATACGCAGTATTTT. It translates to CASSPDRITDTQYF.